Listed below are T cell receptor beta chains from one sample, sequenced in a study of monozygotic twins with cystic fibrosis. Clones were sequenced by immunoSEQ multiplex PCR, and TCRdb holds only the in-frame ones, with some missing. The sample records under 20,000 clones, 95% to 98% being singletons. The material sequenced was blood. These receptors all stem from a woman in her 30s with cystic fibrosis. The CDR3 runs from the conserved cysteine through the conserved F or W. The D gene is left open where the match is weak. Not all rows give a size; the values are once, few, many and, for expanded clones, a class.

>TRBJ2-7|TRBD2|.|TRBV19
TGTGCCAGTAGTATGGGCGGGGGAAACTACGAGCAGTACTTC
CASSMGGGNYEQYF
>TRBJ1-1|TRBD1|.|TRBV5-4
TGTGCCAGCAGCGCACACAGGGGGCAAGCCAGAACTGAAGCTTTCTTT
CASSAHRGQARTEAFF
>TRBJ1-5|.|.|TRBV6-1
TGTGCCAGCAGTGACGAGGACAGCCATCAGCCCCAGCATTTT
CASSDEDSHQPQHF
>TRBJ1-3|.|.|TRBV15
TGTGCCACCAGCAGAACCCCGGACAGTTCAGGAAACACCATATATTTT
CATSRTPDSSGNTIYF
>TRBJ2-7|TRBD1|.|TRBV5-1
TGCGCCAGCAGCTACCGACAGGGCGGTTCGGGCGAGCAGTACTTC
CASSYRQGGSGEQYF
>TRBJ1-6|.|.|TRBV12-5
TGTGCTAGTGCATTGGCAGGCTCCTATAATTCACCCCTCCACTTT
CASALAGSYNSPLHF
>TRBJ2-3|TRBD2|.|TRBV7-2
TGTGCCAGCAGCTTAAGACGGGGACTAGCGGGGGGCTTCAGGGATACGCAGTATTTT
CASSLRRGLAGGFRDTQYF
>TRBJ2-7|.|.|TRBV7-8
TGTGCCAGCAGCTTTCCGGTGGACGGGGCAATACCTGGGGAGCAGTACTTC
CASSFPVDGAIPGEQYF
>TRBJ1-6|.|.|TRBV11-3
TGTGCCAGCAGCTTAACTGGGAATTCACCCCTCCACTTT
CASSLTGNSPLHF
>TRBJ1-2|.|.|TRBV7-9
TGTGCCAGCAGCTCTCGGTCCACCGGCTACACCTTC
CASSSRSTGYTF
>TRBJ2-7|.|.|TRBV7-8
TGTGCCAGCAGTCCGCCGGAGGGGAACTACGAGCAGTACTTC
CASSPPEGNYEQYF
>TRBJ1-1|.|once|TRBV15
TGTGCCACCAGCAGAGGTCGGGCAGGGAGAAGGGACACTGAAGCTTTCTTT
CATSRGRAGRRDTEAFF
>TRBJ1-1|TRBD1|.|TRBV29-1
TGCAGCGCCCAACAGGGGATGGTTAGAAAAACTGAAGCTTTCTTT
CSAQQGMVRKTEAFF
>TRBJ1-1|.|.|TRBV2
TGTGCCAGCATCGAGACCCGCACCAGGGTAACGAACACTGAAGCTTTCTTT
CASIETRTRVTNTEAFF
>TRBJ2-7|TRBD1|.|TRBV10-1
TGCGCCAGCAGTCCGACAGGGATCGGCTTCCACGAGCAGTACTTC
CASSPTGIGFHEQYF
>TRBJ1-2|.|.|TRBV4-3
TGCGCCAGCAGCCAAGATAGGGCAGGGGCCGTTCATGGCTACACCTTC
CASSQDRAGAVHGYTF
>TRBJ1-6|.|.|TRBV7-9
TGTGCCAGCAGCCTAACCCGCCCTACCACGAATTCACCCCTCCACTTT
CASSLTRPTTNSPLHF
>TRBJ2-7|.|few|TRBV29-1
TGCAGCGTTGGCTCCGGGACGATATACGAGCAGTACTTC
CSVGSGTIYEQYF
>TRBJ1-1|TRBD1|.|TRBV13
TGTGCCAGCAGCTTTACCGGGACAGGGGGCGGGAACACTGAAGCTTTCTTT
CASSFTGTGGGNTEAFF
>TRBJ1-1|.|.|TRBV5-1
TGCGCCAGCAGCTTGGAATTAGACAGAATGAACACTGAAGCTTTCTTT
CASSLELDRMNTEAFF
>TRBJ2-5|TRBD2|.|TRBV7-8
TGTGCCAGCAGCCTCCGAGCGGGGGCCGTAAAAGAGACCCAGTACTTC
CASSLRAGAVKETQYF
>TRBJ1-1|.|.|TRBV5-4
TGTGCCAGCAGCTTGGAGGGTTTGAACACTGAAGCTTTCTTT
CASSLEGLNTEAFF
>TRBJ2-7|TRBD2|.|TRBV7-6
TGTGCCAGCAGCCCTGGACTAGCGTTCTACGAGCAGTACTTC
CASSPGLAFYEQYF
>TRBJ2-5|.|.|TRBV5-4
TGTGCCAGCAGCCCACACGTCCAGGAGACCCAGTACTTC
CASSPHVQETQYF
>TRBJ2-3|TRBD2|.|TRBV7-2
TGTGCCAGCAGCGCGACCGGGGGGGCCTTACTTTTT
CASSATGGALLF
>TRBJ2-3|TRBD2|.|TRBV4-1
TGCGCCAGCAGCCAAGTCCGGACTAGAGTCGGAGATACGCAGTATTTT
CASSQVRTRVGDTQYF
>TRBJ2-1|.|.|TRBV4-2
TGTGCCAGCAGCCAAGAGGACGCCCCCAAGGGTGAGCAGTTCTTC
CASSQEDAPKGEQFF
>TRBJ2-7|.|once|TRBV5-4
TGTGCCAGCAGCCCGCGGGATCAGAGGGATGTGCAGTACTTC
CASSPRDQRDVQYF
>TRBJ1-1|TRBD1|once|TRBV7-6
TGTGCCAGCAGCCTTTGGACAGGGGTAAACACTGAAGCTTTCTTT
CASSLWTGVNTEAFF
>TRBJ2-1|TRBD2|.|TRBV29-1
TGCAGCGTTGAAGCGAGTAGTAGCGGGGGCTACAATGAGCAGTTCTTC
CSVEASSSGGYNEQFF
>TRBJ2-7|.|.|TRBV15
TGTGCCACCAGCAGAGTCCGGGAACACTACGAGCAGTACTTC
CATSRVREHYEQYF
>TRBJ2-4|.|.|TRBV30
TGTGCCTGGAGTCCACAGGCTTTCAAAAACATTCAGTACTTC
CAWSPQAFKNIQYF
>TRBJ1-6|TRBD1|.|TRBV25-1
TGTGCCAGCAAGGGACAGTATAATTCACCCCTCCACTTT
CASKGQYNSPLHF
>TRBJ1-1|.|.|TRBV5-1
TGCGCCAGCAGCTTGGCCGCGGTGGGGAGGGAAGCTTTCTTT
CASSLAAVGREAFF
>TRBJ1-5|TRBD1|.|TRBV6-1
TGTGCCAGCAATCCGACAGGGCAAAATCAGCCCCAGCATTTT
CASNPTGQNQPQHF
>TRBJ2-7|TRBD1|.|TRBV7-8
TGTGCCAGCAGCGCAACCGGGACAGTGTTTAACGAGCAGTACTTC
CASSATGTVFNEQYF
>TRBJ1-2|TRBD1|.|TRBV28
TGTGCCAGCAGTTTAAGGGACAGGGACCGTAGCACCTTC
CASSLRDRDRSTF
>TRBJ2-7|TRBD2|.|TRBV9
TGTGCCAGCAGCGCGGGGGGTAGTATTGGCGAGCAGTACTTC
CASSAGGSIGEQYF
>TRBJ1-2|.|.|TRBV6-1
TGTGCCAGCAAAAGCCAAGACAACTATGGCTACACCTTC
CASKSQDNYGYTF
>TRBJ1-1|.|.|TRBV6-6
TGTGCCAGCAGCCCCCTGAACACTGAAGCTTTCTTT
CASSPLNTEAFF
>TRBJ1-4|TRBD1|.|TRBV12-5
TGTGCTAGTGGTTTGGGGGACAGACAAGCAACTAATGAAAAACTGTTTTTT
CASGLGDRQATNEKLFF
>TRBJ1-2|TRBD1|.|TRBV6-6
TGTGCCAGCACCGACCACGGACAGGGGATAGACGGCTACACCTTC
CASTDHGQGIDGYTF
>TRBJ2-7|.|.|TRBV5-1
TGCGCCAGCAGCGAACTCCCGGGGTGGGGGTACGAGCAGTACTTC
CASSELPGWGYEQYF
>TRBJ2-7|.|.|TRBV7-5
TGTGCCAGAAGCTTAGCCACCTACGAGCAGTACTTC
CARSLATYEQYF
>TRBJ1-5|TRBD1|.|TRBV7-2
TGTGCCAGCAGCTCTCGGACAGGTTTCGGCCAGCCCCAGCATTTT
CASSSRTGFGQPQHF
>TRBJ2-3|TRBD2|.|TRBV29-1
TGCAGCGCCCAGGGACTAGCGAAGTTTGTAGATACGCAGTATTTT
CSAQGLAKFVDTQYF
>TRBJ1-5|.|.|TRBV18
TGTGCCAGCTCACAGGGGTCTTATCAGCCCCAGCATTTT
CASSQGSYQPQHF
>TRBJ2-7|.|.|TRBV4-3
TGCGCCAGCAGCCCCGGGACCGGCCCCTTTTACGAGCAGTACTTC
CASSPGTGPFYEQYF
>TRBJ1-2|TRBD1|.|TRBV5-1
TGCGCCAGCACCGAGACAGGGGGCATCTATGGCTACACCTTC
CASTETGGIYGYTF
>TRBJ2-2|.|.|TRBV7-9
TGTGCCAGCAGCTTAAACAGATACACCGGGGAGCTGTTTTTT
CASSLNRYTGELFF
>TRBJ1-2|.|.|TRBV14
TGTGCCAGCAGCCAAGAGACAGGTGGCTACACCTTC
CASSQETGGYTF
>TRBJ2-2|TRBD2|.|TRBV7-6
TGTGCCAGCAGCCTTAGCGGGGAGAACACCGGGGAGCTGTTTTTT
CASSLSGENTGELFF
>TRBJ2-7|.|.|TRBV7-6
TGTGCCAGCAGCCCGACGGGGGCCTACGAGCAGTACTTC
CASSPTGAYEQYF
>TRBJ1-2|TRBD1|.|TRBV5-8
TGTGCCAGCAGCTACCGGGACAGATTCAACTATGGCTACACCTTC
CASSYRDRFNYGYTF